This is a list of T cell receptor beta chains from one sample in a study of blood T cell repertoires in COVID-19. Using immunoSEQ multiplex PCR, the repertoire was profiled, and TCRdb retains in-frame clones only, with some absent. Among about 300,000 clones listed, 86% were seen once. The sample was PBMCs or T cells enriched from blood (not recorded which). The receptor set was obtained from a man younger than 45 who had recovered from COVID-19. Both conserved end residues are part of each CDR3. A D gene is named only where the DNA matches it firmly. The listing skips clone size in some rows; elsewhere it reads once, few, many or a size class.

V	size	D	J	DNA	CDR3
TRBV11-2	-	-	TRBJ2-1	TGTGCCAGCAGCGCTACTTACCGAACCTCCTACAATGAGCAGTTCTTC	CASSATYRTSYNEQFF
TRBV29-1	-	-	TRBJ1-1	TGCAGCGTTAGTTGGCAGGGGCGTGTTCCAGCTTTCTTT	CSVSWQGRVPAFF
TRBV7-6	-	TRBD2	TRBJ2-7	TGTGCCAGCAGCTTAGGGCCTAGCGGGAGTTCCTACGAGCAGTACTTC	CASSLGPSGSSYEQYF
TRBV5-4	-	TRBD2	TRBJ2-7	TGTGCCAGCAGCTCTGGACTAGACAGCTCCTACGAGCAGTACTTC	CASSSGLDSSYEQYF
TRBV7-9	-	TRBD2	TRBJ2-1	TGTGCCAGCAGCCCAGCGGGACTAGCGGCTACCTACAATGAGCAGTTCTTC	CASSPAGLAATYNEQFF
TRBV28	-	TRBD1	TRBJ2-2	TGTGCCAGCAGTATTGCCGGGACAGGGGGCCGGGAGCTGTTTTTT	CASSIAGTGGRELFF
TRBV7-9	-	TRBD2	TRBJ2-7	TGTGCCAGCAGCGCACAACCCGCCGGACTAGCGGTGCCTCTGCAGTACTTC	CASSAQPAGLAVPLQYF
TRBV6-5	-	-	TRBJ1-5	TGTGCCAGCAGTCAGAGGTCGAGCAATCAGCCCCAGCATTTT	CASSQRSSNQPQHF
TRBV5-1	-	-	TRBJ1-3	TGCGCCAGCAGCTTGGCCCCAGGGGTCTCTGGAAACACCATATATTTT	CASSLAPGVSGNTIYF
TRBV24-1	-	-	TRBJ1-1	TGTGCCACCAGTGAGGCCGGGCGGGGTACTGAAGCTTTCTTT	CATSEAGRGTEAFF
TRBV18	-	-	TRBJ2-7	TGTGCCAGCTCACCGTACCAGGGCGAGCAGTACTTC	CASSPYQGEQYF
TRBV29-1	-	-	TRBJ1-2	TGCAGCGCCCTTCAGGGGCTTGGCTACACCTTC	CSALQGLGYTF
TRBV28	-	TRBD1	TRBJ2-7	TGTGCCAGCAGAAGTGCTCAGGGGGCATACGAGCAGTACTTC	CASRSAQGAYEQYF
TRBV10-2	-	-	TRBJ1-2	TGCGCCAGCAGTGGACAGGACTATGGCTACACCTTC	CASSGQDYGYTF
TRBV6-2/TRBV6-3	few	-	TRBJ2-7	TGTGCCAGCATCCCCCTGGGGGCAGCCTCCGAGCAGTACTTC	CASIPLGAASEQYF
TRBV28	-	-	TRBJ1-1	TGTGCCAGTATGAACACTGAAGCTTTCTTT	CASMNTEAFF
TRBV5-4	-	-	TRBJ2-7	TGTGCCAGCAGCTTGGCGGTGTCATCCTACGAGCAGTACTTC	CASSLAVSSYEQYF
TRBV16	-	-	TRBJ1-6	TGTGCCAGCAGCCCAAAGAGACAATCAGTATCACCCCTCCACTTT	CASSPKRQSVSPLHF
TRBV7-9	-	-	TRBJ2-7	TGTGCCAGCAGCAGAAACCGGGACACAGCCTACGAGCAGTACTTC	CASSRNRDTAYEQYF
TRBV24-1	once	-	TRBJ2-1	TGTGCCACCAGTGACTCACATACTAGTAGTGCATATGAGCAGTTCTTC	CATSDSHTSSAYEQFF
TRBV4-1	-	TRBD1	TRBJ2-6	TGCGCCAGCAGCCGTGGGACAGGGGGGAGCTCTGGGGCCAACGTCCTGACTTTC	CASSRGTGGSSGANVLTF
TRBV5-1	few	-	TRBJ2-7	TGCGCCAGCAGCCCCAGGATCGGGGGATCCTTCGACGAGCAGTACTTC	CASSPRIGGSFDEQYF
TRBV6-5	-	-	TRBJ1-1	TGTGCCAGCCGTACCCAGGGTACTGAAGCTTTCTTT	CASRTQGTEAFF
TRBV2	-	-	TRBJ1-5	TGTGCCAGCAGTGAAGAGGGGCGGCGGCCCCAGCATTTT	CASSEEGRRPQHF